A selection of T cell receptor beta chains follows, all from one sample in a study of early stage breast cancer tumors. The assay was immunoSEQ multiplex PCR, and TCRdb's table has in-frame clones only and misses some. Of about 36,000 clones listed, approximately 69% were seen once; the top ten hold about 6.8%. The sequencing input was blood. The receptor source for this set is a person between 55 and 69 years old with breast cancer. Each CDR3 is given with its conserved first and last residue. The D gene is left open where the match is weak. Not all rows give a size; the values are once, few, many and, for expanded clones, a class.

clone_size: NA; j_call: TRBJ1-1; v_call: TRBV5-1; d_call: NA; cdr3_aa: CASSPWGENTEAFF; cdr3_nt: TGCGCCAGCAGCCCCTGGGGGGAGAACACTGAAGCTTTCTTT
clone_size: few; j_call: TRBJ2-1; v_call: TRBV4-1; d_call: TRBD2; cdr3_aa: CASSQPGTSGSVAVF; cdr3_nt: TGCGCCAGCAGCCAACCCGGGACTAGCGGGAGTGTGGCCGTCTTC
clone_size: NA; j_call: TRBJ1-1; v_call: TRBV7-9; d_call: NA; cdr3_aa: CASSSPPGYTEAFF; cdr3_nt: TGTGCCAGCAGCTCACCCCCCGGGTACACTGAAGCTTTCTTT
clone_size: NA; j_call: TRBJ1-1; v_call: TRBV6-1; d_call: TRBD1; cdr3_aa: CASTHSGTGLSEAFF; cdr3_nt: TGTGCCAGCACCCATAGCGGGACAGGGCTCTCTGAAGCTTTCTTT
clone_size: NA; j_call: TRBJ2-1; v_call: TRBV5-5; d_call: NA; cdr3_aa: CASSLVPSRNEQFF; cdr3_nt: TGTGCCAGCAGCTTGGTACCTTCCCGAAATGAGCAGTTCTTC
clone_size: NA; j_call: TRBJ2-7; v_call: TRBV28; d_call: TRBD2; cdr3_aa: CASSVGTSGRREYF; cdr3_nt: TGTGCCAGCAGTGTCGGGACTAGCGGGAGGAGGGAGTACTTC
clone_size: NA; j_call: TRBJ2-3; v_call: TRBV19; d_call: NA; cdr3_aa: CASRSLGTDTQYF; cdr3_nt: TGTGCCAGTAGGTCCCTGGGAACAGATACGCAGTATTTT
clone_size: NA; j_call: TRBJ1-4; v_call: TRBV5-4; d_call: NA; cdr3_aa: CASSPAGGTQSEKLFF; cdr3_nt: TGTGCCAGCAGCCCGGCGGGCGGGACCCAGAGTGAAAAACTGTTTTTT
clone_size: NA; j_call: TRBJ1-6; v_call: TRBV6-5; d_call: NA; cdr3_aa: CASSPRSGIPLHF; cdr3_nt: TGTGCCAGCAGCCCGCGGTCGGGTATACCCCTCCACTTT
clone_size: NA; j_call: TRBJ1-5; v_call: TRBV23-1; d_call: NA; cdr3_aa: CASSQSAGKRQPQHF; cdr3_nt: TGCGCCAGCAGTCAATCGGCCGGGAAGAGGCAGCCCCAGCATTTT
clone_size: NA; j_call: TRBJ1-1; v_call: TRBV7-9; d_call: NA; cdr3_aa: CASSLAFPMNTEAFF; cdr3_nt: TGTGCCAGCAGCTTAGCGTTCCCAATGAACACTGAAGCTTTCTTT
clone_size: NA; j_call: TRBJ2-7; v_call: TRBV7-3; d_call: NA; cdr3_aa: CASSFSPGGSYEQYF; cdr3_nt: TGTGCCAGCAGTTTTTCACCTGGTGGATCCTACGAGCAGTACTTC
clone_size: NA; j_call: TRBJ1-1; v_call: TRBV6-1; d_call: NA; cdr3_aa: CASSETRRNPEAFF; cdr3_nt: TGTGCCAGCAGTGAAACAAGACGAAACCCTGAAGCTTTCTTT
clone_size: NA; j_call: TRBJ2-1; v_call: TRBV5-1; d_call: TRBD2; cdr3_aa: CASSFLTSGRDNEQFF; cdr3_nt: TGCGCCAGCAGCTTCCTGACTAGCGGGAGGGATAATGAGCAGTTCTTC
clone_size: NA; j_call: TRBJ1-2; v_call: TRBV30; d_call: TRBD1; cdr3_aa: CAWSARQGDVWSPMIGYTF; cdr3_nt: TGTGCCTGGAGTGCCCGACAGGGGGACGTCTGGTCCCCAATGATCGGCTACACCTTC
clone_size: NA; j_call: TRBJ1-2; v_call: TRBV28; d_call: NA; cdr3_aa: CASTTTLLMNYGYTF; cdr3_nt: TGTGCCAGCACCACGACACTATTGATGAACTATGGCTACACCTTC
clone_size: few; j_call: TRBJ1-1; v_call: TRBV2; d_call: NA; cdr3_aa: CASSGGEWSTEAFF; cdr3_nt: TGTGCCAGCAGTGGGGGAGAGTGGAGCACTGAAGCTTTCTTT
clone_size: NA; j_call: TRBJ2-1; v_call: TRBV6-5; d_call: NA; cdr3_aa: CASRRTESSYNEQFF; cdr3_nt: TGTGCCAGCAGGCGGACTGAGAGCTCCTACAATGAGCAGTTCTTC
clone_size: NA; j_call: TRBJ2-3; v_call: TRBV4-1; d_call: NA; cdr3_aa: CASSQVEGATQYF; cdr3_nt: TGCGCCAGCAGCCAAGTGGAGGGGGCAACGCAGTATTTT
clone_size: NA; j_call: TRBJ1-3; v_call: TRBV6-6; d_call: NA; cdr3_aa: CASRPGVGSGNTIYF; cdr3_nt: TGTGCCAGCAGACCGGGGGTAGGCTCTGGAAACACCATATATTTT
clone_size: NA; j_call: TRBJ1-2; v_call: TRBV11-2; d_call: NA; cdr3_aa: CASSLGGAGKGYTF; cdr3_nt: TGTGCCAGCAGCTTAGGGGGGGCAGGGAAGGGCTACACCTTC
clone_size: NA; j_call: TRBJ2-7; v_call: TRBV19; d_call: TRBD2; cdr3_aa: CASSINVAGPYEQYF; cdr3_nt: TGTGCCAGTAGTATCAACGTAGCGGGGCCCTACGAGCAGTACTTC